Presented here are 29 T cell receptor beta chains from one specimen sequenced in a study of T cells in Graves' hyperthyroidism and ophthalmopathy. The source material, RNA transcripts, was used to amplify TCR beta CDR3 regions. The primer set for the first-round RT-PCR of the TCR CDR3 was HTBI. Via MiXCR, TCRdb re-called the multiplex PCR reads, giving one row per CDR3 protein. The data hold about 270,000 distinct CDR3 sequences, with approximately 23% observed a single time. Sequenced sample: blood. The source of these receptors is a man aged 25 to 40 with Graves' ophthalmopathy.

This clonotype was seen at least ten times. CDR3 residues: CASSLGGAPVYEQYF. In DNA, the CDR3 is TGTGCCAGCAGTTTAGGCGGGGCTCCCGTCTACGAGCAGTACTTC. The chain carries TRBV28 and TRBJ2-7; tentative D call: TRBD2 (6 bases). V was shortened by 2 bases and J by 3 bases, with 14 bases between the two germline ends. From germline, CDR1 is MDHEN and CDR2 SYDVKM. This CDR3 is built from 15 residues.

This clonotype was recorded a few times. The genes are TRBV6-2 or TRBV6-3 and TRBJ1-2; possible D gene TRBD1, 6 bases. The CDR3 runs 12 residues. Germline CDR1 and CDR2: MNHEY and SVGEGT. Trimming removed 5 bases from V and 8 bases from J, with 12 bases in between. CDR3 region: CASSVQGVGYTF. The CDR3 DNA reads as TGTGCCAGCAGTGTACAGGGTGTGGGCTACACCTTC.

At least ten counts were recorded for this clonotype. The rearrangement links TRBV24-1 to TRBJ2-7; unclear D gene. The CDR3 has 12 residues. Germline CDR1 KGHDR, CDR2 SFDVKD. V was cut by 5 bases and J by 0 bases, with 4 bases left in between. CDR3 bases: TGTGCCACCAGTGGCGGCTCCTACGAGCAGTACTTC. This sequence encodes CATSGGSYEQYF.

Note on this clonotype: A much larger clone lies one base from this, so it may be a read error. The chain links TRBV28 to TRBJ2-3; 9 bases are a match to TRBD2. Germline lookup yields CDR1 MDHEN and CDR2 SYDVKM. With 3 bases clipped from V and 4 bases from J, the junction kept 5 bases outside the gene matches. This CDR3 comprises 15 residues. The CDR3 coding sequence is TGTGCCAGCAGTTTTAGCGGGGGTGGGTCAGATACGCAGTATTTT. It codes for CASSFSGGGSDTQYF.

J is TRBJ2-1 and V is TRBV27, with TRBD2 matching 10 bases. The junction had 8 bases not matched to a gene; V was cut back by 2 bases and J by 7 bases. Looked up from germline, CDR1 is MNHEY and CDR2 is SMNVEV (reference sequence). The length of the CDR3 is 16 residues. CDR3: CASSLSVGLAMNEQFF. The CDR3 region has the DNA TGTGCCAGCAGTTTAAGTGTGGGACTAGCGATGAATGAGCAGTTCTTC.

This clonotype was seen at least ten times. This rearrangement joins TRBV6-1 to TRBJ2-7; 10 bases fit TRBD2. This CDR3 has 15 residues. The trim removed 6 bases at V and 1 base at J, leaving 6 bases unmatched. Germline V CDR1 and CDR2: MNHNS, SASEGT. In DNA, the CDR3 is TGTGCCAGCAGCCCGAGGACTAGCGGATCCTACGAGCAGTACTTC. Encoded protein: CASSPRTSGSYEQYF.

This clonotype has a count of ten or more. CDR3 sequence reads: CASSRRQEYGYTF. The CDR3 DNA reads TGTGCCAGCAGCAGACGGCAGGAGTATGGCTACACCTTC. The rearrangement links TRBV12-3 or TRBV12-4 to TRBJ1-2; no clear D. CDR3 length equals 13 residues. V lost 6 bases, J lost 5 bases, and 13 bases lay in between.

This clonotype was found a few times. The chain links TRBV6-1 to TRBJ2-1, with 10 nucleotides matching TRBD1. The CDR3 contains 16 residues. Germline CDR1 MNHNS, CDR2 SASEGT. J was trimmed by 3 bases and V by 4 bases; bases with no gene match: 6. The CDR3 is CASSARDRGLYNEQFF. The CDR3 DNA is TGTGCCAGCAGTGCACGTGACAGGGGGCTCTACAATGAGCAGTTCTTC.

The table lists this clonotype with many counts. This chain links TRBV28 with TRBJ2-7, with D perhaps assigned TRBD1 or TRBD2 (6 bases each). CDR3 length: 16 amino acids. CDR1 MDHEN and CDR2 SYDVKM come from the germline V gene. Trimming removed 6 bases from V and 3 bases from J, with 21 bases in between. The CDR3: CASRRGRSSGFYEQYF. DNA for the CDR3: TGTGCCAGCAGGAGGGGGAGGTCAAGTGGGTTCTACGAGCAGTACTTC.

The chain links TRBV20-1 to TRBJ2-7, with 9 bases fitting TRBD1. J lost 7 bases, V lost 3 bases, and 7 bases had no gene match. This CDR3 is built from 13 residues. In germline, CDR1 is DFQATT, CDR2 SNEGSKA (reference sequence). The CDR3 loop is CSARGTGRGEQYF. CDR3 nucleotide sequence: TGCAGTGCTAGGGGGACAGGGAGGGGGGAGCAGTACTTC.

Written as DNA, the CDR3 is TGTGCCAGCAGCCAAGGAGGGCCTCTTGAAAACATTCAGTACTTC. The encoded protein is CASSQGGPLENIQYF. The rearrangement links TRBV4-2 to TRBJ2-4, with a possible D match to TRBD2 (5 bases). The germline V and J ends were trimmed by 1 base and 5 bases, with 12 bases remaining between them. Germline V gene data show CDR1 as LGHNA and CDR2 as YNFKEQ. The CDR3 is 15 amino acids.

The J gene is TRBJ2-7, the V gene TRBV7-8; D gene uncertain. The germline CDR1 and CDR2 sequences are SGHVS and FQNEAQ. The CDR3 is 15 residues long. Trimming left V 2 bases short and J 0 bases short, with 11 bases between. The CDR3 loop is CASSLTLVGSYEQYF. The CDR3 coding sequence is TGTGCCAGCAGCTTAACCCTAGTGGGCTCCTACGAGCAGTACTTC.

Regarding this clonotype: This may come from a read error, since a much larger clone is one base off. The chain recombines TRBV2 with TRBJ2-5; TRBD2 matches 10 bases. Germline-derived CDR1 and CDR2 are SNHLY and FYNNEI. The length of the CDR3 is 15 residues. CDR3 residues: CASSETSGIQGTQYF. The CDR3 bases are TGTGCCAGCAGTGAAACTAGCGGGATACAAGGGACCCAGTACTTC.

This clonotype was picked up many times. The V gene is TRBV20-1, the J gene TRBJ1-1, with D maybe TRBD1 (6 bases). The CDR3 has 15 amino acids. Looked up from germline, CDR1 is DFQATT and CDR2 is SNEGSKA (reference sequence). Trimming removed 0 bases from V and 4 bases from J, with 15 bases in between. CDR3 region: CSARDPRDKSTEAFF. CDR3 in DNA: TGCAGTGCTAGAGATCCCCGGGACAAAAGCACTGAAGCTTTCTTT.

This clonotype occurred many times. V and J are TRBV2 and TRBJ1-1, with TRBD1 as a possible D gene (5 bases). This CDR3 has 14 amino acids. Trimming shortened V by 7 bases and J by 1 base, and 13 bases separated the two germline ends. Germline V CDR1 and CDR2: SNHLY, FYNNEI. CDR3 region: CASKVEGRNTEAFF. CDR3 nucleotide sequence: TGTGCCAGCAAGGTGGAGGGGCGGAACACTGAAGCTTTCTTT.

This clonotype was observed at least ten times. The J gene is TRBJ1-2, the V gene TRBV28; 7 nucleotides align to TRBD1. Trimming removed 3 bases from V and 5 bases from J; junction bases left unmatched: 18. The CDR3 covers 18 residues. Germline CDR1 is MDHEN and CDR2 is SYDVKM. The CDR3 DNA reads TGTGCCAGCAGTTTTGGTGTGGTCACAGGGGTTGCCAAATATGGCTACACCTTC. Protein sequence: CASSFGVVTGVAKYGYTF.

This clonotype was seen more than once but under ten times. As DNA, the CDR3 is TGTGCCAGCAGCGCGGCCGGGTTCAATCAGCCCCAGCATTTT. Its protein product is CASSAAGFNQPQHF. This chain uses TRBV7-9 with TRBJ1-5, with no clear D. The V gene's germline CDR1 is SEHNR and CDR2 FQNEAQ (reference sequence). Trimming removed 5 bases at V and 3 bases at J, with 11 bases between. CDR3 length equals 14 residues.

There are a few counts of this clonotype. CDR3 region: CASSFTVDRGLGTESYEQYF. The CDR3 DNA reads TGTGCCAGCAGTTTTACGGTCGACAGGGGGCTCGGGACTGAGTCCTACGAGCAGTACTTC. The chain carries TRBV12-3 or TRBV12-4 and TRBJ2-7; 10 nucleotides align to TRBD1. The CDR3 totals 20 residues. Trimming at V came to 3 bases and at J to 1 base, leaving 18 bases not matched to a gene.

This chain connects TRBV7-2 to TRBJ1-5, with unresolved D. The germline CDR1 and CDR2 sequences are SGHTA and FQGNSA. V was cut by 1 base and J by 7 bases, with 8 bases left in between. The CDR3 consists of 13 residues. In nucleotides, the CDR3 is TGTGCCAGCAGCTTAGGACCAGACCAGCCCCAGCATTTT. Protein product: CASSLGPDQPQHF.

This clonotype was counted ten times or more. V usage is TRBV20-1 and J usage is TRBJ2-7; TRBD2 matches at 9 bases. V lost 8 bases, J lost 5 bases, and 10 bases stayed unmatched. Germline V gene sequence: CDR1 DFQATT, CDR2 SNEGSKA (reference sequence). The CDR3 is 13 residues long. DNA of the CDR3: TGCAGTACCGAATCTAGCGGGGACGACGAGCAGTACTTC. Translation: CSTESSGDDEQYF.

This clonotype was observed at least ten times. The V and J genes are TRBV12-3 or TRBV12-4 and TRBJ2-7; D is uncertain. The ends were cut back, 6 bases at V and 6 bases at J, with 9 bases in the middle. CDR3 length: 11 residues. In DNA, the CDR3 is TGTGCCAGCAGAACGGGTCGCGAGCAGTACTTC. Amino acid sequence: CASRTGREQYF.

The genes are TRBV18 and TRBJ2-2; maybe TRBD1 (6 bases). The V and J ends lost 0 bases and 7 bases respectively, with 9 bases between them. CDR1 is KGHSH, CDR2 LQKENI, per germline. The CDR3 consists of 14 residues. Here the CDR3 reads CASSPPGGIGELFF. For the CDR3, the DNA is TGTGCCAGCTCACCACCAGGGGGTATCGGGGAGCTGTTTTTT. The variable domain in full, completed from reference TRBV18 and TRBJ2-2, reads NAGVMQNPRHLVRRRGQEARLRCSPMKGHSHVYWYRQLPEEGLKFMVYLQKENIIDESGMPKERFSAEFPKEGPSILRIQQVVRGDSAAYFCASSPPGGIGELFFGEGSRLTVL.

The chain is built from TRBV18 and TRBJ2-4; D is ambiguous. With 0 bases removed from V and 3 bases from J, the gap between germline ends came to 15 bases. CDR3 size: 17 residues. Germline V CDR1 and CDR2: KGHSH, LQKENI. CDR3 loop: CASSPPNTPGLKNIQYF. CDR3 bases: TGTGCCAGCTCACCACCGAACACCCCGGGCCTCAAAAACATTCAGTACTTC.

This clonotype was counted once. This may arise from a read error, as a much more abundant clone is one base away. CDR3 in amino acids: CASSLGQSGANVLTF. The CDR3 DNA sequence: TGTGCCAGCAGCTTAGGGCAGTCTGGGGCCAACGTCCTGACTTTC. V gene TRBV11-2 combines with J gene TRBJ2-6; unclear D gene. The CDR3 has 15 amino acids. CDR1 is SGHAT, CDR2 FQNNGV, per germline. The V and J ends lost 1 base and 1 base respectively, with 5 bases between them.

The chain couples TRBV5-1 to TRBJ2-1, with 10 bases aligning to TRBD2. The CDR3 totals 15 residues. Germline CDR1 and CDR2: SGHRS and YFSETQ. V was pared by 4 bases and J by 7 bases, with 8 bases of the junction left unmatched. CDR3 nucleotide sequence: TGCGCCAGCAGCCGACCTAGCGGGAGTCGGAATGAGCAGTTCTTC. Translating it yields CASSRPSGSRNEQFF.

The CDR3 is CASSVGEVSGANVLTF. CDR3 sequence (DNA): TGTGCCAGCAGCGTGGGAGAAGTCTCTGGGGCCAACGTCCTGACTTTC. The chain couples TRBV27 to TRBJ2-6; tentative D call: TRBD2 (5 bases). V gave up 6 bases and J gave up 0 bases, with 12 bases separating them. Germline V gives CDR1 MNHEY, CDR2 SMNVEV (reference sequence). The CDR3 loop spans 16 amino acids.

This clonotype was observed at least ten times. The J gene is TRBJ1-1, the V gene TRBV3-1; the D is unclear. The CDR3 has 13 residues. The V gene's germline CDR1 is LGHDT and CDR2 YNNKEL (reference sequence). Trimming cost V 4 bases and J 1 base, with 7 bases left between them. The CDR3 loop reads CASSRATNTEAFF. The CDR3 DNA follows: TGTGCCAGCAGCCGCGCCACGAACACTGAAGCTTTCTTT.

This clonotype was seen many times. J is TRBJ1-1 and V is TRBV3-1; D gene ambiguous. Trimming left V 6 bases short and J 4 bases short, with 12 bases between. The CDR3 sequence is 13 residues long. Germline V gene sequence: CDR1 LGHDT, CDR2 YNNKEL (reference sequence). The CDR3, as DNA: TGTGCCAGCAGACCCCGGGGAGGCACTGAAGCTTTCTTT. Its translation: CASRPRGGTEAFF.

This clonotype was detected only a few times. The V gene is TRBV15, the J gene TRBJ2-2, with a possible D match to TRBD2 (5 bases). CDR3 length: 15 residues. The V and J ends lost 6 bases and 1 base respectively, with 12 bases between them. Germline-derived CDR1 and CDR2 are LNHNV and YYDKDF (reference sequence). The CDR3 loop is CATRNRGLNTGELFF. The CDR3 region has the DNA TGTGCCACCAGGAATAGAGGGCTGAACACCGGGGAGCTGTTTTTT.